This T cell receptor (beta chain) was sequenced for a study of T-cell reconstitution after alpha-beta-depleted transplantation in children. Study-level findings and limits: The study traced high day-60 TCRbeta diversity in some patients to surviving recipient T cells and thymic progenitors. One year post-transplant, T-cell counts and diversity were largely derived from T cells produced anew. By about two months after transplant, alpha-beta T cells reportedly arose from several hundred graft clones that had expanded.

Notes on this clonotype: What it recognizes is unknown. This clone may be a read error of a much larger clone one base away.

Researchers prepared the TCRbeta library using unique molecular identifiers, the study reports. One entry per CDR3 protein results from TCRdb running MiXCR on the PCR reads. The sample holds approximately 300,000 distinct CDR3 sequences; around 10% are singletons and the top ten take about 25%. The CDR3 length is 18 residues. V gave up 0 bases and J gave up 0 bases; unmatched junction bases: 9. Germline lookup yields CDR1 SGHTA and CDR2 FQGNSA. Here the sequenced sample was peripheral blood, taken 180 days after TCRalphabeta/CD19-depleted stem cell transplant. The V and J genes are TRBV7-2 and TRBJ2-7, with 9 bases aligning to TRBD2. The sequence derives from a male patient aged 2 to 9 who had a stem cell transplant for chronic granulomatous disease, so the T cells may come from the graft donor. This CDR3 is CASSLATGLASFSYEQYF. CDR3 DNA: TGTGCCAGCAGCTTAGCTACAGGACTAGCGTCTTTCTCCTACGAGCAGTACTTC.